The 27 T cell receptor beta chains reported below all come from one sample, sequenced in a study of T-cell reconstitution after alpha-beta-depleted transplantation in children listed by TCRdb under 2016. The treatment or condition label corresponds to: allogeneic hematopoietic cell transplantation with graft depleted of TCRalphabeta T cells and CD19 B cells. Libraries were constructed by PCR. Sequencing took place on an Illumina HiSeq 2500. TCR library preparation used molecular barcoding, with unique molecular identifiers applied to normalize quantification of the TCRbeta repertoire. TCRdb itself trimmed the public reads at Q25 with fastp, ran MiXCR and retained productive beta chains. Every entry covers one CDR3 protein and lists the most common genes and DNA from its rows. The sample data list about 900,000 distinct CDR3 sequences, and roughly 29% of these were observed just once. The ten largest clones take up roughly 31% of the sample.

The sequenced sample was PBMCs, mostly from graft donor cells, obtained 360 days after TCRalphabeta/CD19-depleted stem cell transplant. The receptor set was obtained from a boy in the first two years of life who had a stem cell transplant for SCID, so the T cells may come from the graft donor.

The chain recombines TRBV28 with TRBJ2-3; D possibly corresponds to TRBD1 (5 bases). The V and J ends lost 10 bases and 0 bases respectively, with 23 bases between them. The germline V gene encodes CDR1 MDHEN and CDR2 SYDVKM. This CDR3 is 17 amino acids long. The CDR3 is CATEDAREIYSTDTQYF. The CDR3 DNA sequence: TGTGCCACCGAGGACGCCAGGGAAATTTATAGCACAGATACGCAGTATTTT. Full variable domain (outside the CDR3, taken from reference TRBV28 and TRBJ2-3): DVKVTQSSRYLVKRTGEKVFLECVQDMDHENMFWYRQDPGLGLRLIYFSYDVKMKEKGDIPEGYSVSREKKERFSLILESASTNQTSMYLCATEDAREIYSTDTQYFGPGTRLTVL.

The chain employs TRBV9 and TRBJ2-5; 7 bases fit TRBD1. The V segment lost 4 bases and the J segment 2 bases; nucleotides outside the gene matches: 5. This CDR3 has 14 amino acids. Germline values: CDR1 SGDLS, CDR2 YYNGEE. The CDR3 loop reads CASSNRDRQETQYF. CDR3 bases: TGTGCCAGCAGCAACCGGGACAGACAAGAGACCCAGTACTTC.

The V gene is TRBV2, the J gene TRBJ1-5, with a possible D match to TRBD1 (5 bases). Trimming shortened V by 2 bases and J by 7 bases, and 15 bases separated the two germline ends. The CDR3 is 15 residues long. Germline assignment: CDR1 SNHLY and CDR2 FYNNEI. The CDR3 is CASSESQGIGQPQHF. CDR3 in DNA: TGTGCCAGCAGTGAATCCCAGGGAATAGGGCAGCCCCAGCATTTT.

The CDR3 loop reads CASSSLARGGSEQFF. CDR3 DNA sequence: TGTGCCAGCAGTTCCTTAGCGAGGGGGGGCAGTGAGCAGTTCTTC. The chain is built from TRBV6-5 and TRBJ2-1; D may be TRBD2 (7 bases). V lost 4 bases and J 9 bases, leaving 19 bases between the germline ends. This CDR3 is built from 15 residues. Germline V gives CDR1 MNHEY, CDR2 SVGAGI.

This clonotype appeared a few times. The chain combines TRBV4-1 with TRBJ2-3, with 9 positions matching TRBD2. From germline, CDR1 is MGHRA and CDR2 YSYEKL. This CDR3 is built from 16 residues. J was trimmed by 3 bases and V by 5 bases; bases with no gene match: 9. DNA of the CDR3: TGCGCCAGCAGCTCCCAGGGGCGGGGGGGTACAGATACGCAGTATTTT. Protein product: CASSSQGRGGTDTQYF.

The chain is built from TRBV12-3 or TRBV12-4 and TRBJ2-5, with D possibly being TRBD1 (5 bases). V was pared by 10 bases and J by 5 bases, with 14 bases between. CDR3 length equals 12 residues. This CDR3 is CATAQGAETQYF. CDR3 DNA: TGTGCCACAGCTCAGGGTGCGGAGACCCAGTACTTC.

This clonotype has a handful of counts. CDR3 loop: CSARGFPTHTDTQYF. In DNA form, the CDR3 reads TGCAGTGCTAGAGGTTTTCCTACTCACACAGATACGCAGTATTTT. The genes are TRBV20-1 and TRBJ2-3; unclear D gene. V lost 1 base and J 2 bases, leaving 13 bases between the germline ends. CDR3 length: 15 residues. Germline CDR1 reads DFQATT; CDR2 reads SNEGSKA (reference sequence).

V is TRBV12-3 or TRBV12-4 and J is TRBJ1-6; no firm D call. V lost 2 bases to trimming and J lost 6 bases, with 5 bases between them. There are 13 residues in the CDR3. CDR3 sequence reads: CASSLTLNSPLHF. The CDR3, as DNA: TGTGCCAGCAGTTTAACCCTTAATTCACCCCTCCACTTT.

The chain has TRBV27 and TRBJ2-7, with 7 bases that match TRBD1. The CDR3 is 16 amino acids. The junction had 15 bases not matched to a gene; V was cut back by 3 bases and J by 7 bases. Germline V gives CDR1 MNHEY, CDR2 SMNVEV (reference sequence). The CDR3 region has the DNA TGTGCCAGCAGTTTTCTCGGACAGGCCGACTCTCGGGAGCAGTACTTC. Translating it yields CASSFLGQADSREQYF.

This chain joins TRBV4-1 and TRBJ2-6; D remains unclear. The V end lost 1 base, the J end lost 4 bases, and 11 bases lay between the germline ends. The CDR3 runs 16 residues. Germline CDR1 is MGHRA and CDR2 is YSYEKL. The CDR3 region is CASSQAEVAGANVLTF. CDR3 nucleotide sequence: TGCGCCAGCAGCCAAGCTGAGGTTGCCGGGGCCAACGTCCTGACTTTC.

The gene calls are TRBV4-1 and TRBJ2-7; 7 bases are a match to TRBD2. This CDR3 has 15 amino acids. The V and J ends lost 4 bases and 4 bases, in that order; junction bases with no gene match: 10. Germline assignment: CDR1 MGHRA and CDR2 YSYEKL. The CDR3 reads CASSPTVLAVYEQYF. DNA of the CDR3: TGCGCCAGCAGCCCAACGGTGCTAGCGGTGTACGAGCAGTACTTC.

This clonotype occurred many times. V is TRBV20-1 and J is TRBJ2-1; no reliable D call. Looked up from germline, CDR1 is DFQATT and CDR2 is SNEGSKA (reference sequence). The CDR3 is 12 residues long. The V end was cut by 0 bases, the J end by 4 bases, with 4 bases between. The CDR3 loop is CSARDGYNEQFF. CDR3 in DNA: TGCAGTGCTAGAGACGGATACAATGAGCAGTTCTTC.

The chain combines TRBV5-5 with TRBJ2-5, with D tentatively TRBD2 (6 bases). The CDR3 length is 14 residues. Germline lookup yields CDR1 SGHKS and CDR2 YYEKEE (reference sequence). The ends were cut back, 4 bases at V and 2 bases at J, with 12 bases in the middle. CDR3 in amino acids: CASSEGLWQETQYF. In DNA form, the CDR3 reads TGTGCCAGCAGCGAAGGACTATGGCAAGAGACCCAGTACTTC.

V gene TRBV20-1 combines with J gene TRBJ2-3, with 8 bases identical to TRBD1. The CDR3 length is 13 residues. With 6 bases clipped from V and 6 bases from J, the junction kept 8 bases outside the gene matches. The germline V gene encodes CDR1 DFQATT and CDR2 SNEGSKA (reference sequence). Written as DNA, the CDR3 is TGCAGTGCCGCAGGGGGCTTAATCGATACGCAGTATTTT. Its protein is CSAAGGLIDTQYF.

This rearrangement joins TRBV12-3 or TRBV12-4 to TRBJ2-5; D possibly corresponds to TRBD1 (5 bases). This CDR3 has 13 amino acids. Trimming removed 7 bases at V and 5 bases at J, with 14 bases between. The CDR3 sequence is CASTIGALETQYF. CDR3 in DNA: TGTGCCAGCACCATTGGGGCTTTGGAGACCCAGTACTTC.

The chain employs TRBV11-2 and TRBJ2-3; D might be TRBD1 (5 bases). The CDR3 totals 16 residues. Per germline, CDR1 SGHAT and CDR2 FQNNGV. V was shortened by 1 base and J by 4 bases, with 15 bases between the two germline ends. CDR3 residues: CASSLGLRVMADTQYF. For the CDR3, the DNA is TGTGCCAGCAGCTTAGGTCTCAGGGTAATGGCAGATACGCAGTATTTT.

V is TRBV20-1 and J is TRBJ1-2, with D perhaps TRBD1 (5 bases). The germline V gene has CDR1 DFQATT and CDR2 SNEGSKA (reference sequence). V was trimmed by 0 bases and J by 4 bases, leaving 15 bases between them. The CDR3 extends over 15 amino acids. The CDR3 loop is CSAREWAGSSYGYTF. The CDR3 DNA reads TGCAGTGCTAGAGAGTGGGCAGGGAGCAGCTATGGCTACACCTTC.

This clonotype was counted many times. V gene TRBV7-9 combines with J gene TRBJ1-6; D ambiguous. V was shortened by 1 base and J by 6 bases, with 7 bases between the two germline ends. The CDR3 runs to 14 residues. Germline values: CDR1 SEHNR, CDR2 FQNEAQ (reference sequence). CDR3: CASSLGHFNSPLHF. Here the CDR3 DNA reads TGTGCCAGCAGCTTAGGCCACTTTAATTCACCCCTCCACTTT.

This clonotype appeared many times. Sequence at one end of the junction differs from germline and may be a read error. This sequence joins TRBV5-1 and TRBJ1-2, with a possible D match to TRBD1 (5 bases). The CDR3 has 14 amino acids. CDR1 SGHRS and CDR2 YFSETQ come from the germline V gene. CDR3 amino acids: CASSLDRGNYGYTF. DNA for the CDR3: TGTGCCAGCAGCTTAGATCGGGGCAACTATGGCTACACCTTC.

The gene calls are TRBV28 and TRBJ1-2, with D possibly TRBD1 on 5 matching bases. Germline-derived CDR1 and CDR2 are MDHEN and SYDVKM. The V end was cut by 4 bases, the J end by 4 bases, with 16 bases between. The CDR3 runs 15 residues. The DNA for the CDR3 is TGTGCCAGCAGTTCCGTCCGGGGGGGAAGCTATGGCTACACCTTC. Residues: CASSSVRGGSYGYTF.

This clonotype was recorded a few times. The rearrangement links TRBV4-3 to TRBJ2-1, with 8 bases aligning to TRBD2. V shed 1 base and J 12 bases; nucleotides not matched to a gene: 8. Germline lookup yields CDR1 LGHNA and CDR2 YSLEER. The CDR3 contains 14 residues. The CDR3 DNA sequence: TGCGCCAGCAGCCAAGTTGGGACTAGGATTCCGCAGTTCTTC. It yields the protein CASSQVGTRIPQFF.

The chain links TRBV20-1 to TRBJ2-7, with 7 bases fitting TRBD1. Germline lookup yields CDR1 DFQATT and CDR2 SNEGSKA (reference sequence). CDR3 length equals 15 residues. V gave up 0 bases and J gave up 1 base; unmatched junction bases: 6. CDR3 residues: CSARDDRESSYEQYF. CDR3 sequence (DNA): TGCAGTGCTAGAGATGACAGGGAGTCGTCCTACGAGCAGTACTTC.

The chain has TRBV6-2 or TRBV6-3 and TRBJ2-3, with D maybe TRBD1 (7 bases). Looked up from germline, CDR1 is MNHEY and CDR2 is SVGEGT. With 5 bases removed from V and 3 bases from J, the gap between germline ends came to 21 bases. This CDR3 region has 17 residues. This chain's CDR3 is CASSPSGGFAGTDTQYF. The CDR3, as DNA: TGTGCCAGCAGTCCCTCAGGGGGATTTGCGGGGACAGATACGCAGTATTTT.

The chain links TRBV3-1 to TRBJ1-1; TRBD1 is a possible D gene (6 bases). V lost 0 bases and J lost 11, with 13 bases in between. Germline V gene lookup returns CDR1 LGHDT and CDR2 YNNKEL (reference sequence). The CDR3 is made up of 13 amino acids. CDR3 protein: CASSQEDRMPAFF. The CDR3 DNA reads TGTGCCAGCAGCCAAGAGGACAGAATGCCTGCTTTCTTT.

V gene TRBV29-1 combines with J gene TRBJ2-1, with D maybe TRBD2 (6 bases). V lost 6 bases to trimming and J lost 10 bases, with 13 bases between them. Per the germline V gene, CDR1 is SQVTM and CDR2 is ANQGSEA. This CDR3 spans 11 amino acids. This chain's CDR3 is CSVGLPEEQFF. Here the CDR3 DNA reads TGCAGCGTCGGACTACCCGAAGAGCAGTTCTTC.

This clonotype has a handful of counts. The CDR3 nucleotides are TGTGCCAGCAGCCCCCTGGGCTTACAGGGAAACTATGGCTACACCTTC. Its translation is CASSPLGLQGNYGYTF. The J gene is TRBJ1-2, the V gene TRBV28; D possibly corresponds to TRBD1 (6 bases). V was pared by 6 bases and J by 2 bases, with 19 bases between. The CDR3 is made up of 16 amino acids. The germline CDR1 and CDR2 sequences are MDHEN and SYDVKM.

This clonotype was seen ten or more times. V and J are TRBV5-1 and TRBJ2-7, with 7 bases fitting TRBD1. The CDR3 is 15 residues long. V shed 2 bases, J shed 1 base, and the junction held 6 bases outside the gene matches. The germline gives CDR1 SGHRS, CDR2 YFSETQ. CDR3 protein: CASSFLRDRSYEQYF. CDR3 sequence (DNA): TGCGCCAGCAGCTTCCTCCGGGACAGATCCTACGAGCAGTACTTC.